Below, one T cell receptor beta chain is given with its context. This clonotype was counted ten times or more. Its antigen is currently not known. The sample holds no much larger clone one base away, and base qualities are not on file. The entry originates in a study of neurological immune-mediated disorders (dated by TCRdb to about 2019). Context from the whole study: Among the roughly 34 multiple sclerosis patients, relapsing-remitting MS accounted for about 31 and secondary progressive MS accounted for 3. Peripheral blood TCR-beta repertoires from patients with HTLV-I-associated myelopathy (HAM/TSP), patients with multiple sclerosis, and healthy controls were compared in the study using UMI-based sequencing. Of the 60 to 70 subjects in the cohort, around 14 were HAM/TSP patients, about 34 were multiple sclerosis patients, and about 20 were healthy controls. Longitudinal samples, technical triplicates and paired sorted CD4+ and CD8+ T-cell subsets, alongside PBMC samples, were included among the approximately 110 TCR-beta libraries.

For unsorted PBMC libraries, 2 million PBMCs were used after storage in RNAlater at -80 degrees C until RNA extraction. The multiple sclerosis patients were enrolled in a US clinical protocol that evaluated disease progression with magnetic resonance imaging. PBMCs were separated from peripheral blood using Ficoll-Hypaque density gradient centrifugation and then cryopreserved in liquid nitrogen. V and J lose 0 bases and 7 bases, and a span of 8 bases separates them. The CDR3 numbers 13 residues from cysteine through phenylalanine. Kept here is only the CDR3 DNA, which spans 39 bases and is read in frame from base 1. CDR1 SGHRS and CDR2 YFSETQ are derived from the germline V gene. Points the paper makes about the study in general: In a phylogenetic analysis, the repertoires of 18 out of 34 MS patients fell into a single cluster of related CDR3 sequences, pointing to a possible signature at the repertoire level. TCR clonal expansion was highest in HAM/TSP patients and lowest in MS patients, with MS patients falling below even healthy controls. No identical CDR3 amino acid sequences were shared among expanded clones across subjects, suggesting private TCR-beta repertoires in all groups. The MS cluster was not associated with any clinical or MRI features, and the authors stated that larger cohorts are needed.

cDNA synthesis used template-switch 5'RACE with a primer carrying a 10-nucleotide random unique molecular identifier tagging each TCR transcript. Each sequencing run produced over 160 million TCR-beta sequences covering 15-18 subjects. The RNeasy kit was used to extract total RNA. The KAPA Real-time Library Amplification kit was used to amplify TCR-beta VDJ regions with primers for the TCR constant region and the 5'RACE anchor. Sample indexes and Illumina adaptors were added in a first PCR, after which library yield was increased in a second PCR. After Ampure bead purification, the TCR product of roughly 650 bp was size-selected on a 2% E-gel SizeSelection system. Library quality was checked on a Bioanalyzer, concentration was measured with Qubit, and libraries were quantified with the Kapa Library Quantification kit before pooling. An Illumina HiSeq 2500 was used to sequence the libraries paired-end at 2 x 150 bp. To increase sequence diversity, 25-30% phiX was spiked into each library pool. For the original study's pipeline: Quality-filtered reads were processed with the UMI-based MiGEC pipeline, and over 75% of raw TCR sequences were removed by the MiGEC pipeline during error correction. VDJ genes were aligned to IMGT germline references, and clonotypes were defined by unique CDR3 amino acid sequence plus V-J genes. VDJtools evaluated clonal expansion, Shannon diversity and CDR3 relatedness (CalcPairwiseDistances, ClusterSamples); CLCbio workbench built phylogenetic trees. A clone was classed as expanded if it had 8 or more unique UMIs, a cutoff based on coefficient-of-variation modelling across technical triplicates. The public reads were run again by TCRdb, first through fastp at Q25 and then through MiXCR, and only productive beta chains were kept. Rows with a matching CDR3 protein are joined into one entry that keeps the most common DNA and genes. The V and J calls, along with clone size, are taken from TCRdb and not from the paper's own processing. In all, the sample holds tens of thousands of distinct CDR3 sequences, and under 2.5% of those were seen once. The top ten constitute around 3% of the sample.

The clonotype originates from a man aged 50 to 59 with multiple sclerosis. Here the chain combines TRBV5-1 and TRBJ1-5; TRBD1 is perhaps the D gene, given 6 matching bases. Source material: PBMCs. Read as DNA, the sequence is TGCGCCAGCAGCTTGGGGGGGCAGCAGCCCCAGCATTTT. The resulting protein is CASSLGGQQPQHF.